The 8 T cell receptor beta chains given below trace back to one sample, sequenced in a study of shared clonotypes between healthy human individuals. Clones were read by immunoSEQ multiplex PCR, and TCRdb kept only the in-frame ones, dropping some. In the table there are approximately 980,000 clones, about three quarters of which are singletons. Material for sequencing was memory CD4+ T cells sorted from blood. Subset meaning: CD45RA-negative fraction. These receptors were taken from a man between 18 and 35 years old in good health.

This CDR3 is CASSLDPTGTHPTF. The CDR3 DNA reads TGTGCCAGCAGCTTAGATCCGACAGGGACGCATCCCACCTTC. The chain links TRBV11-2 to TRBJ1-2, with TRBD1 identical over 7 bases. The V and J ends lost 0 bases and 13 bases, in that order; junction bases with no gene match: 11. Germline V gene sequence: CDR1 SGHAT, CDR2 FQNNGV. The CDR3 is made up of 14 amino acids. Variable domain in full (rest from reference TRBV11-2 and TRBJ1-2): EAGVAQSPRYKIIEKRQSVAFWCNPISGHATLYWYQQILGQGPKLLIQFQNNGVVDDSQLPKDRFSAERLKGVDSTLKIQPAKLEDSAVYLCASSLDPTGTHPTFGSGTRLTVV.

The chain carries TRBV5-1 and TRBJ1-2; D gene ambiguous. Trimming cost V 7 bases and J 4 bases, with 11 bases left between them. The CDR3 spans 12 residues. Germline V gives CDR1 SGHRS, CDR2 YFSETQ. As DNA, the CDR3 is TGCGCCAGCGGGAGGGAAGGCTATGGCTACACCTTC. This gives the protein CASGREGYGYTF. The whole variable domain, remainder taken from reference TRBV5-1 and TRBJ1-2, is KAGVTQTPRYLIKTRGQQVTLSCSPISGHRSVSWYQQTPGQGLQFLFEYFSETQRNKGNFPGRFSGRQFSNSRSEMNVSTLELGDSALYLCASGREGYGYTFGSGTRLTVV.

The chain combines TRBV30 with TRBJ2-6; D unresolved. V lost 3 bases to trimming and J lost 1 base, with 16 bases between them. This CDR3 is 17 amino acids long. CDR1 is GTSNPN and CDR2 is SVGIG in the germline V gene (reference sequence). This CDR3 is CAWSDRVLISGANVLTF. The CDR3, as DNA: TGTGCCTGGAGCGATAGGGTTCTGATTTCTGGGGCCAACGTCCTGACTTTC.

This chain joins TRBV18 and TRBJ2-5; 8 bases map to TRBD1. Germline V gives CDR1 KGHSH, CDR2 LQKENI. After removal of 2 bases from V and 2 bases from J, the junction contained 7 bases not matched to a gene. The CDR3 totals 16 residues. This CDR3 reads CASSPTGQVIQETQYF. The CDR3 region has the DNA TGTGCCAGCTCACCAACGGGACAGGTAATTCAAGAGACCCAGTACTTC.

The chain uses TRBV28 and TRBJ1-2; unclear D gene. CDR3 length: 11 amino acids. Germline values: CDR1 MDHEN, CDR2 SYDVKM. The V and J ends lost 5 bases and 4 bases respectively, with 5 bases between them. Here the CDR3 DNA reads TGTGCCAGCAGTCTGACCTATGGCTACACCTTC. Amino acid sequence: CASSLTYGYTF.

The rearrangement links TRBV19 to TRBJ1-2, with TRBD1 matching over 7 bases. The V segment lost 8 bases and the J segment 4 bases; nucleotides outside the gene matches: 4. The CDR3 length is 12 residues. Germline assignment: CDR1 LNHDA and CDR2 SQIVND (reference sequence). CDR3 coding DNA: TGTGCCAGTCGGACAGGTCTCTATGGCTACACCTTC. It encodes CASRTGLYGYTF.

About this clone itself: Given a much more abundant clone one base away, this may be a read error. The genes are TRBV7-2 and TRBJ2-3; TRBD1 aligns across 10 bases. V shed 3 bases, J shed 3 bases, and the junction held 3 bases outside the gene matches. The CDR3 has 15 amino acids. Germline CDR1 is SGHTA and CDR2 is FQGNSA. As DNA, the CDR3 is TGTGCCAGCAGCTTCAGGACAGGGGGAACAGATACGCAGTATTTT. Its protein product is CASSFRTGGTDTQYF.

Turning to this clone: This likely traces to a read error, being one base from a far larger clone. The sample contains more than one DNA sequence encoding this CDR3. The rearrangement uses TRBV4-1 and TRBJ1-1; no reliable D call. The CDR3 consists of 13 residues. CDR1 is MGHRA and CDR2 is YSYEKL in the germline V gene. The CDR3 here is CASSQDLNTEAFF. DNA for the CDR3: TGTGCCAGCAGCCAAGATCTAAACACTGAAGCTTTCTTT.